This T cell receptor beta chain derives from a study of glioma-infiltrating T cells. Study results and limitations: Gliomas, especially low-grade, showed above-expected tissue-blood divergence; non-neoplastic patients showed below. Very few CDR3 sequences were shared between tissue and blood.

V lost 0 bases and J lost 6; bases outside the gene matches: 11. The CDR3 consists of 17 residues. The iRepertoire nested amplicon-rescue multiplex PCR amplified TCR alpha and beta CDR3s from RNA. Tissue mRNA or PBMC total RNA, roughly 100-400 ng, went into one-step reverse transcription and amplification. TCRdb independently ran MiXCR on the multiplex PCR reads; one entry per CDR3 protein. This sample has about 180,000 distinct CDR3 sequences; around 45% occur once, and the top ten carry 5% to 5.5%. Concerning this clonotype itself: The antigen remains undetermined.

The sample comprised glioma tissue, nonneoplastic brain tissue, or PBMCs (not recorded which). The chain recombines TRBV12-3 or TRBV12-4 with TRBJ2-4; 7 bases align to TRBD1. The source is a human donor with low-grade glioma or glioblastoma, undergoing nonglioma brain surgery, or in good health (not recorded which). The CDR3 region is CASSLASWETGTNIQYF. CDR3 DNA sequence: TGTGCCAGCAGTTTAGCGAGCTGGGAGACAGGGACAAACATTCAGTACTTC.